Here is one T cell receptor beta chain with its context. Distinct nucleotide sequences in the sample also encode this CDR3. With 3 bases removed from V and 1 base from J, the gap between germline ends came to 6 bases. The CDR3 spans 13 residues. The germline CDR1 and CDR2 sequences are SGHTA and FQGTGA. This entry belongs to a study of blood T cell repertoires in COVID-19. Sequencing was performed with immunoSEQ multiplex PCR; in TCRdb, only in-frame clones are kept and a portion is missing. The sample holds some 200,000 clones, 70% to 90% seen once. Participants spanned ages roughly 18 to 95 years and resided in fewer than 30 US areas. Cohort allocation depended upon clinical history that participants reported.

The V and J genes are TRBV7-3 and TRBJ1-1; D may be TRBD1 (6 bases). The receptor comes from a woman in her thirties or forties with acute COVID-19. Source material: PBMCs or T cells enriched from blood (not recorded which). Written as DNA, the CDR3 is TGTGCCAGCAGCTTGGGACAGAACACTGAAGCTTTCTTT. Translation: CASSLGQNTEAFF.